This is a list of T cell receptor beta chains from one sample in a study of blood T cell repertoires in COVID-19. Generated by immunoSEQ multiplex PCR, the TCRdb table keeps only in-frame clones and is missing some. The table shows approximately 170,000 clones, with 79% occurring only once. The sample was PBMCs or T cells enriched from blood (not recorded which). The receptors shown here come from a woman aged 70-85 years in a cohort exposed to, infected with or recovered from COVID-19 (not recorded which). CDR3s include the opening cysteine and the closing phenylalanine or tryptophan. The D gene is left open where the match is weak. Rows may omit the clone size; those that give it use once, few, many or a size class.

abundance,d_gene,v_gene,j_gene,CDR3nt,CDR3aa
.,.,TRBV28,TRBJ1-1,TGTGCCAGCAGTCAGGGATTGGGTTTTTCCGGCGGGAACACTGAAGCTTTCTTT,CASSQGLGFSGGNTEAFF
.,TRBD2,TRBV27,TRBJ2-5,TGTGCCAGCAGTCCTTGGACTAGCGGGTATAGAGAGACCCAGTACTTC,CASSPWTSGYRETQYF
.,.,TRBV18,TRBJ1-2,TGTGCCAGCTCATCAACCGTGGACAGCCACTATGGCTACACCTTC,CASSSTVDSHYGYTF
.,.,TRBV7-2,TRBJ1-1,TGTGCCAGCAGCTTTCTTGGGGGGGACACTGAAGCTTTCTTT,CASSFLGGDTEAFF
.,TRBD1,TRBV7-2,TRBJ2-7,TGTGCCAGCAGCTTAGCCCAGGGGGCTGCTTACGAGCAGTACTTC,CASSLAQGAAYEQYF
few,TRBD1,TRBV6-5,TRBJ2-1,TGTGCCAGCAGGCGGACAGGGCGCTCCTACAATGAGCAGTTCTTC,CASRRTGRSYNEQFF
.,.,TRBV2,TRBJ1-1,TGTGCCAGCACTGCGGACAGCCGCGGCACTGAAGCTTTCTTT,CASTADSRGTEAFF
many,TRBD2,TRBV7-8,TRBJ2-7,TGTGCCAGCAGCTTTGGGACTAGCGGGGACTACGAGCAGTACTTC,CASSFGTSGDYEQYF
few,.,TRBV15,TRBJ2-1,TGTGCCACCAGCAGCGGACACGTCTCCTACAATGAGCAGTTCTTC,CATSSGHVSYNEQFF
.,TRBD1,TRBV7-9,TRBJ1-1,TGTGCCAGCAGACCGACAGGGGGCGGATCTGAAGCTTTCTTT,CASRPTGGGSEAFF
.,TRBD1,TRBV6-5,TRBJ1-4,TGTGCCAGCGGTTGGACAGGGGGCCCTTTGCAACTGTTTTTT,CASGWTGGPLQLFF
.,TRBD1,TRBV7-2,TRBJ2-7,TGTGCCAGCAGCCGGACAGGGGGCGAGCAGTACTTC,CASSRTGGEQYF
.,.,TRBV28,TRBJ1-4,TGTGCCAGCAGCGGTCCTGCAACTAATGAAAAACTGTTTTTT,CASSGPATNEKLFF
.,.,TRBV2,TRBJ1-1,TGTGCCAGCAGTGCACAGGAGAACACTGAAGCTTTCTTT,CASSAQENTEAFF
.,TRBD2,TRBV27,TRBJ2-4,TGTGCCAGCAGTCCTCCCGGGACTACCAAAAACATTCAGTACTTC,CASSPPGTTKNIQYF
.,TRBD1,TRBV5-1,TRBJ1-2,TGCGCCAGCAGCTTGGTAGGGGACAGCTATGGCTACACTTTC,CASSLVGDSYGYTF
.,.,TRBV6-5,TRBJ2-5,TGTGCCAGCCCCCGAGGGGCGGGGGAGACCCAGTACTTC,CASPRGAGETQYF
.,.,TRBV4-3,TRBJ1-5,TGCGCCAGCAGCCAAGATCGGGCAGGGAATCAGCCCCAGCATTTT,CASSQDRAGNQPQHF
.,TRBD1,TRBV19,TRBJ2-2,TGTGCCAGTAGTTCCCAGGGGGTTTTTGCCGCCGGGGAGCTGTTTTTT,CASSSQGVFAAGELFF
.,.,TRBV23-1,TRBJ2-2,TGCGCCAGCAAGTGGGGCAGGGCCGGGGAGCTGTTTTTT,CASKWGRAGELFF
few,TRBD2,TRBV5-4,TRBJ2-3,TGTGCCAGCAGCCGCCCCCGGGGGACTAGCGATTCCACAGATACGCAGTATTTT,CASSRPRGTSDSTDTQYF
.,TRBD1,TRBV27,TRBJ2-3,TGTGCCAGCAGTTCTACAGGGGGCGTTGGCACAGATACGCAGTATTTT,CASSSTGGVGTDTQYF
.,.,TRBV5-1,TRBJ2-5,TGCGCCAGCGGGGCAGGGGTTGGGGAGACCCAGTACTTC,CASGAGVGETQYF
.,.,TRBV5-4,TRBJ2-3,TGTGCCAGCAGCTTGGTCCTTTCGGGAACGAGCACAGATACGCAGTATTTT,CASSLVLSGTSTDTQYF
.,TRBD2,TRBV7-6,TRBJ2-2,TGTGCCAGCAGCAAACGAGCGGGAGCGAACACCGGGGAGCTGTTTTTT,CASSKRAGANTGELFF
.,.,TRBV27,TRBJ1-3,TGTGCCAGCTCTGGCGGCCTGAGCTCTGGAAACACCATATATTTT,CASSGGLSSGNTIYF
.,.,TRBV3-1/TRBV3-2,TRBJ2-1,TGTGCCAGCAGCCGGGCAGGGGGGACGTACAATGAGCAGTTCTTC,CASSRAGGTYNEQFF
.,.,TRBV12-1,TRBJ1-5,TGTGCCAGCAGCTTTGTAAACAGGGGAGTTAATCAGCCCCAGCATTTT,CASSFVNRGVNQPQHF
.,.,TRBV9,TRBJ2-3,TGTGCCAGCAGCGTAGGGTCCTCGCGGGTCACAGATACGCAGTATTTT,CASSVGSSRVTDTQYF
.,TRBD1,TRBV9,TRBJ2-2,TGTGCCAGCAGCGCCGGTCCCGGGACAGGGAACACCGGGGAGCTGTTTTTT,CASSAGPGTGNTGELFF
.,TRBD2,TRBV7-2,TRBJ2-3,TGTGCCAGCAGCTTGGTGGGACTAGCCGCAGATACGCAGTATTTT,CASSLVGLAADTQYF
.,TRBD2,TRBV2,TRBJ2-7,TGTGCCAGCAGTTCCGGACTAGCAGTCTACGAGCAGTACTTC,CASSSGLAVYEQYF
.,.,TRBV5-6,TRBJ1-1,TGTGCCAGCAGCTCGTTCGGTAACACTGAAGCTTTCTTT,CASSSFGNTEAFF
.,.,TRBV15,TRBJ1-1,TGTGCCACCAGCAGAGATAGGGGATATGTAGGTGATGAAGCTTTCTTT,CATSRDRGYVGDEAFF
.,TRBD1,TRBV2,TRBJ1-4,TGTGCCAGACAAGACAGGGGGCGCTTTCGTGAAAAACTGTTTTTT,CARQDRGRFREKLFF
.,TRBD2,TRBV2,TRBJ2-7,TGTGCCAGCAGTAAAACTAGCGGGAGGGTTCCAGGGCAGTACTTC,CASSKTSGRVPGQYF
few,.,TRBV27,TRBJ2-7,TGTGCCAGCAGCACAGCCCCAGCAATGGCCTACGAGCAGTACTTC,CASSTAPAMAYEQYF
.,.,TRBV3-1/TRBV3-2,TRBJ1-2,TGTGCCAGCAGCCAAACAACAGGCCCCCATGGCTACACCTTC,CASSQTTGPHGYTF
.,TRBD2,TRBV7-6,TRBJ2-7,TGTGCCAGCAGCGTAACTAGCGGGAGGGGTCACGAGCAGTACTTC,CASSVTSGRGHEQYF
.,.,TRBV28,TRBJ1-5,TGTGCCAGCACTTCAGGGGACAATCAGCCCCAGCATTTT,CASTSGDNQPQHF
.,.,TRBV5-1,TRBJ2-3,TGCGCCAGCAGCCGGCACCCAGGGGGGCGGGGTCGCACAGATACGCAGTATTTT,CASSRHPGGRGRTDTQYF
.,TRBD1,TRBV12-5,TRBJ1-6,TGTGCTAGTGCCCCCAAAGGGGGCGACAATTCACCCCTCCACTTT,CASAPKGGDNSPLHF
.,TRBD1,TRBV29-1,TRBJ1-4,TGCAGCGTGCGGGACAGCCTGAATGAAAAACTGTTTTTT,CSVRDSLNEKLFF
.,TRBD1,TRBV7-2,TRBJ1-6,TGTGCCAGCAGCCAGACAGGGAACAATTCACCCCTCCACTTT,CASSQTGNNSPLHF
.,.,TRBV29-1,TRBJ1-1,TGCAGCGTTGCCGTCGGGTCTAAGACTGAAGCTTTCTTT,CSVAVGSKTEAFF
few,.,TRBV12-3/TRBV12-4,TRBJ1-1,TGTGCCAGCAGTCTCCGGTGGTACACTGAAGCTTTCTTT,CASSLRWYTEAFF
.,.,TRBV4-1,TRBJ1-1,TGCGCCAGCAGCCAGCATGGAGTGTCGAACACTGAAGCTTTCTTT,CASSQHGVSNTEAFF
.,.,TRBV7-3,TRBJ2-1,TGTGCCAGCAGCTTATCATCAGGGTCAGGCTACAATGAGCAGTTCTTC,CASSLSSGSGYNEQFF
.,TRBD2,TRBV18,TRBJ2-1,TGTGCCAGCTCACCGGCTAGCGGGAGGGGAGATGAGCAGTTCTTC,CASSPASGRGDEQFF
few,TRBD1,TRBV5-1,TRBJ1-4,TGCGCCAGCACCGACAGGGCGGCAACTAATGAAAAACTGTTTTTT,CASTDRAATNEKLFF
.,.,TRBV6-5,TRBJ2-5,TGTGCCAGCACTCTGGAGACCCAGTACTTC,CASTLETQYF
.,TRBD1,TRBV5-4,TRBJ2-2,TGTGCCAGCAGCAGTGGGGACAGGGGACGGAACACCGGGGAGCTGTTTTTT,CASSSGDRGRNTGELFF
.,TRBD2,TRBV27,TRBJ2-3,TGTGCCAGCAGTAAAGGCCCCCCGGGACTAGCGGGAGGGTATTCAGATACGCAGTATTTT,CASSKGPPGLAGGYSDTQYF
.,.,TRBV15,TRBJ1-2,TGTGCCACCAGCAGATGGCAGATCTATGGCTACACCTTC,CATSRWQIYGYTF
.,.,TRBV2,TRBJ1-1,TGTGCCAGTGCGTATGCGGGTTCGGACACTGAAGCTTTCTTT,CASAYAGSDTEAFF